This TCR beta chain came from a study of Graves' ophthalmopathy and Graves' hyperthyroidism. V lost 7 bases, J lost 4 bases, and 31 bases lay in between. Looked up from germline, CDR1 is MGHDK and CDR2 is SYGVNS. The CDR3 runs to 20 residues. Amplified material comprised TCR beta CDR3 regions derived from RNA transcripts. Second-round multiplex PCR came after first-round RT-PCR with HTBI primers. TCRdb re-derived calls from the multiplex PCR reads in MiXCR, one entry per CDR3 protein. The sample carries under 350,000 distinct CDR3 sequences, roughly 15% recorded once. It was on clinical symptoms, serum thyroxine, TRAb, thyroid ultrasound and orbital computed tomography that diagnosis relied.

This chain connects TRBV25-1 to TRBJ2-2; D might be TRBD2 (6 bases). The TCR was taken from an adult man with Graves' ophthalmopathy. Sequencing was carried out using peripheral blood. CDR3 protein: CASKPRGARTPTRATGELFF. The CDR3 nucleotides are TGTGCCAGCAAACCTCGCGGGGCACGGACTCCTACGCGGGCCACCGGGGAGCTGTTTTTT.